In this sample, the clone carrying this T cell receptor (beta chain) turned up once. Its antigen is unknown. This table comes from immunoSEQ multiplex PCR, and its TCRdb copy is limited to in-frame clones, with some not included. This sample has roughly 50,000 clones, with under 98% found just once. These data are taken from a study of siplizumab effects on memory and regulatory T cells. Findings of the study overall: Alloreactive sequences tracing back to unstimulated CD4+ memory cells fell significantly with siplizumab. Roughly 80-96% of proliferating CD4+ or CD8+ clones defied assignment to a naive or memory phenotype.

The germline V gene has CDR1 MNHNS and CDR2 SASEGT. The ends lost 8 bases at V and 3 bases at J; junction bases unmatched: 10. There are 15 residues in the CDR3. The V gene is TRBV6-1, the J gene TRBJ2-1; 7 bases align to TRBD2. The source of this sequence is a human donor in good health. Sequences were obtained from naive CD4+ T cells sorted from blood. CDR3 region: CASGPTSLNYNEQFF. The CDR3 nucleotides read TGTGCCAGCGGTCCGACTAGCCTAAACTACAATGAGCAGTTCTTC.